Below, 23 T cell receptor beta chains from the same sample are listed, as sequenced in a study of CD8 T cells in Susac syndrome. A quantity of about 0.5 to 1 ug RNA underwent reverse transcription using random hexamers. MiXCR was run by TCRdb on the immunoSEQ multiplex PCR reads, yielding one entry per CDR3 protein. The sample includes tens of thousands of distinct CDR3 sequences, about 94% of them seen just once. The sample taken for sequencing was CD8+ T cells from PBMCs. These receptors originate from a human donor with multiple sclerosis.

A single count supports this clonotype. The rearrangement joins TRBV5-4 to TRBJ2-7; 13 bases match TRBD2. Trimming at V came to 5 bases and at J to 4 bases, leaving 12 bases not matched to a gene. CDR1 and CDR2 (germline): SGHNT, YYREEE (reference sequence). The length of the CDR3 is 17 residues. The CDR3 spells CASRTIPGTSGTYEQYF. Here the CDR3 DNA reads TGTGCCAGCAGAACGATTCCCGGGACTAGCGGGACATACGAGCAGTACTTC.

The rearrangement uses TRBV18 and TRBJ2-7; D tentatively reads TRBD1 or TRBD2 (6 bases each). CDR1 and CDR2 from the germline V gene are KGHSH and LQKENI. V dropped 1 base and J dropped 4 bases, with 20 bases sitting between them. CDR3 size: 17 residues. Here the CDR3 DNA reads TGTGCCAGCTCACCACAGAGGTGGGGGGCGACTAAGTACGAGCAGTACTTC. Translated: CASSPQRWGATKYEQYF.

V and J are TRBV4-2 and TRBJ2-7, with 10 positions matching TRBD2. The CDR3 is 14 residues long. V was pared by 3 bases and J by 2 bases, with 1 base of the junction left unmatched. CDR1 is LGHNA and CDR2 is YNFKEQ in the germline V gene. DNA of the CDR3: TGTGCCAGCAGCCACACTAGCGGGACCTACGAGCAGTACTTC. It yields the protein CASSHTSGTYEQYF.

The chain is built from TRBV12-3 or TRBV12-4 and TRBJ1-5; D unresolved. The CDR3 consists of 15 residues. The ends were cut back, 3 bases at V and 2 bases at J, with 11 bases in the middle. The CDR3 loop is CASSFLDSGNQPQHF. DNA for the CDR3: TGTGCCAGCAGTTTCTTGGATTCTGGCAATCAGCCCCAGCATTTT.

J is TRBJ1-2 and V is TRBV9; possibly TRBD1 for D (6 bases). V shed 3 bases and J shed 8 bases, with 17 bases lying between them. The CDR3 sequence is 14 residues long. CDR1 and CDR2 (germline): SGDLS, YYNGEE. In DNA, the CDR3 is TGTGCCAGCAGCGCCTTTGACAGGTCTGGAGGCTACACCTTC. Protein sequence: CASSAFDRSGGYTF.

The chain joins TRBV7-6 to TRBJ2-7; no clear D. This CDR3 has 14 residues. V lost 1 base to trimming and J lost 3 bases, with 10 bases between them. Per the germline V gene, CDR1 is SGHVS and CDR2 is FNYEAQ. The CDR3 region is CASSLGGEYYEQYF. The CDR3 DNA reads as TGTGCCAGCAGCTTAGGTGGCGAATACTACGAGCAGTACTTC.

The chain uses TRBV13 and TRBJ2-5; a weak D match, TRBD2 (6 bases). The CDR3 contains 13 residues. Germline-derived CDR1 and CDR2 are PRHDT and FYEKMQ (reference sequence). The germline V and J ends were trimmed by 6 bases and 2 bases, with 10 bases remaining between them. The chain's CDR3 is CASRAGGQETQYF. The CDR3 nucleotides are TGTGCCAGCAGGGCCGGGGGTCAAGAGACCCAGTACTTC.

This sequence joins TRBV4-1 and TRBJ1-2, with 7 bases that match TRBD1. In germline, CDR1 is MGHRA, CDR2 YSYEKL. This CDR3 is 14 amino acids long. V gave up 2 bases and J gave up 0 bases; unmatched junction bases: 0. Here the CDR3 reads CASSQTGANYGYTF. In DNA form, the CDR3 reads TGCGCCAGCAGCCAAACAGGGGCTAACTATGGCTACACCTTC.

The chain combines TRBV7-8 with TRBJ1-5; D gene ambiguous. Trimming took 6 bases from V and 0 from J, leaving 9 bases between them. Germline V lookup: CDR1 SGHVS, CDR2 FQNEAQ. This CDR3 has 14 amino acids. The CDR3 spells CASSHPYSNQPQHF. The DNA of the CDR3 is TGTGCCAGCAGTCACCCGTATAGCAATCAGCCCCAGCATTTT.

The V gene is TRBV6-6, the J gene TRBJ1-3; D unresolved. The CDR3 contains 14 residues. Germline V gene sequence: CDR1 MNHNY, CDR2 SVGAGI (reference sequence). Deletions cut 11 bases from V and 0 bases from J, with 14 bases between. CDR3 sequence reads: CAGADPSSGNTIYF. CDR3 nucleotides: TGTGCCGGCGCCGATCCGAGCTCTGGAAACACCATATATTTT.

The chain recombines TRBV27 with TRBJ1-1, with D uncertain. Trimming left V 1 base short and J 3 bases short, with 12 bases between. Germline assignment: CDR1 MNHEY and CDR2 SMNVEV (reference sequence). The CDR3 length is 15 residues. This CDR3 is CASSLFAGSHTEAFF. The CDR3, as DNA: TGTGCCAGCAGTTTATTCGCCGGGTCCCACACTGAAGCTTTCTTT.

This chain connects TRBV7-9 to TRBJ2-4; D is possibly TRBD1 or TRBD2 (5 bases each). Trimming shortened V by 5 bases and J by 0 bases, and 17 bases separated the two germline ends. The CDR3 extends over 17 amino acids. Germline V CDR1 and CDR2: SEHNR, FQNEAQ (reference sequence). CDR3 DNA sequence: TGTGCCAGCAGCCCGTGGGACCGCTCCTTAGCCAAAAACATTCAGTACTTC. It yields the protein CASSPWDRSLAKNIQYF. Drawing the rest from reference TRBV7-9 and TRBJ2-4, the complete variable domain is DTGVSQNPRHKITKRGQNVTFRCDPISEHNRLYWYRQTLGQGPEFLTYFQNEAQLEKSRLLSDRFSAERPKGSFSTLEIQRTEQGDSAMYLCASSPWDRSLAKNIQYFGAGTRLSVL.

The gene calls are TRBV13 and TRBJ2-1, with D perhaps assigned TRBD1 or TRBD2 (5 bases each). Trimming left V 8 bases short and J 3 bases short, with 14 bases between. Germline lookup yields CDR1 PRHDT and CDR2 FYEKMQ (reference sequence). The CDR3 is made up of 14 amino acids. The CDR3 DNA reads as TGTGCCAGCTCGCCGGGGCGAGGCTACAATGAGCAGTTCTTC. It encodes CASSPGRGYNEQFF.

The chain links TRBV7-9 to TRBJ1-6; 9 nucleotides match TRBD1. Germline loops: CDR1 SEHNR, CDR2 FQNEAQ (reference sequence). V lost 5 bases, J lost 5 bases, and 13 bases stayed unmatched. The CDR3 is 18 amino acids. The CDR3 loop reads CASSPSGTGRINNSPLHF. The CDR3 nucleotides read TGTGCCAGCAGCCCTTCTGGGACAGGGAGGATTAATAATTCACCCCTCCACTTT.

This clonotype was seen only once. The J gene is TRBJ1-2, the V gene TRBV6-2 or TRBV6-3; perhaps TRBD1 as D (5 bases). The V end was cut by 2 bases, the J end by 4 bases, with 11 bases between. This CDR3 spans 14 amino acids. From germline, CDR1 is MNHEY and CDR2 SVGEGT. The CDR3 spells CASSYQGIVYGYTF. The DNA for the CDR3 is TGTGCCAGCAGTTACCAGGGAATTGTCTATGGCTACACCTTC.

This clonotype occurred once. The CDR3 sequence: CASSQTGTEQSSYEQYF. The CDR3 DNA reads as TGTGCCAGCAGCCAAACCGGGACAGAACAGAGCTCCTACGAGCAGTACTTC. V and J are TRBV5-4 and TRBJ2-7; TRBD1 matches at 7 bases. CDR1 is SGHNT, CDR2 YYREEE, per germline (reference sequence). The CDR3 extends over 17 amino acids. Trimming cost V 4 bases and J 0 bases; bases outside gene matches: 13.

The table lists this clonotype with a count of one. The chain couples TRBV19 to TRBJ1-5; D remains unclear. V was trimmed by 5 bases and J by 0 bases, leaving 8 bases between them. Germline V CDR1 and CDR2: LNHDA, SQIVND (reference sequence). This CDR3 contains 14 residues. The CDR3 region is CASSGPDSNQPQHF. The CDR3 region has the DNA TGTGCCAGTAGTGGGCCCGATAGCAATCAGCCCCAGCATTTT.

The CDR3 loop reads CASSQEPTEQFF. DNA for the CDR3: TGTGCCAGCAGCCAAGAACCCACCGAGCAGTTCTTC. V is TRBV4-2 and J is TRBJ2-1; D gene ambiguous. The CDR3 sequence is 12 residues long. CDR1 is LGHNA and CDR2 is YNFKEQ in the germline V gene. Trimming removed 0 bases from V and 10 bases from J, with 7 bases in between.

This chain joins TRBV18 and TRBJ2-2; D unclear. CDR1 and CDR2 (germline): KGHSH, LQKENI. CDR3 length: 16 amino acids. V dropped 0 bases and J dropped 0 bases, with 8 bases sitting between them. CDR3 protein: CASSPPWTANTGELFF. CDR3 DNA sequence: TGTGCCAGCTCACCACCTTGGACGGCGAACACCGGGGAGCTGTTTTTT.

The chain uses TRBV15 and TRBJ1-2, with D unresolved. The CDR3 covers 13 residues. CDR1 LNHNV and CDR2 YYDKDF come from the germline V gene (reference sequence). The V gene lost 5 bases and the J gene lost 4 bases, with 11 bases spanning the gap. The CDR3 nucleotides are TGTGCCACCAGCGCCCGGGAGTCCTATGGCTACACCTTC. Translated: CATSARESYGYTF.

The V and J genes are TRBV14 and TRBJ1-1, with D unclear. The CDR3 has 14 residues. CDR1 is SGHDN and CDR2 is FVKESK in the germline V gene. V lost 0 bases and J lost 1, with 6 bases in between. The chain's CDR3 is CASSQETANTEAFF. The CDR3 DNA sequence: TGTGCCAGCAGCCAAGAAACGGCGAACACTGAAGCTTTCTTT. Full variable domain (remainder filled in from reference TRBV14 and TRBJ1-1): EAGVTQFPSHSVIEKGQTVTLRCDPISGHDNLYWYRRVMGKEIKFLLHFVKESKQDESGMPNNRFLAERTGGTYSTLKVQPAELEDSGVYFCASSQETANTEAFFGQGTRLTVV.

The V gene is TRBV20-1, the J gene TRBJ2-7; the D is unclear. The CDR3 runs to 13 residues. V was cut by 3 bases and J by 0 bases, with 9 bases left in between. CDR1 DFQATT and CDR2 SNEGSKA come from the germline V gene (reference sequence). Written as DNA, the CDR3 is TGCAGTGCTAGTAAGCCGAGCTCCTACGAGCAGTACTTC. It yields the protein CSASKPSSYEQYF.

The CDR3 sequence: CASSLGLAGRLSYNEQFF. CDR3 sequence (DNA): TGTGCCAGCAGCTTGGGACTAGCGGGGAGACTATCCTACAATGAGCAGTTCTTC. The chain has TRBV5-6 and TRBJ2-1, with 11 bases that match TRBD2. The CDR3 is made up of 18 amino acids. Looked up from germline, CDR1 is SGHDT and CDR2 is YYEEEE. Trimming removed 0 bases from V and 1 base from J; junction bases left unmatched: 6.